What follows are 5 T cell receptor beta chains derived from one specimen sequenced in a study of T cells in Graves' hyperthyroidism and ophthalmopathy. Using RNA transcripts as the source, TCR beta CDR3 regions were amplified. TCR CDR3 underwent first-round RT-PCR with the HTBI primer set. TCRdb itself ran the multiplex PCR reads through MiXCR, one entry per CDR3 protein. The sample contains about 300,000 distinct CDR3 sequences, about 19% of which appear only once. The source material was blood. The receptors shown here come from a man in his forties or fifties with Graves' ophthalmopathy.

The sample holds many counts of this clonotype. The CDR3 loop is CASSQIKDRGGITQYF. CDR3 nucleotides: TGTGCCAGCAGCCAGATCAAGGACAGGGGAGGTATTACGCAGTATTTT. The chain uses TRBV5-6 and TRBJ2-3; 9 nucleotides line up with TRBD1. In germline, CDR1 is SGHDT, CDR2 YYEEEE. This CDR3 contains 16 residues. The junction had 14 bases not matched to a gene; V was cut back by 4 bases and J by 8 bases.

About this clonotype: The junction departs from the called germline gene at one end, perhaps through a read error. The chain is built from TRBV7-7 and TRBJ2-5; tentatively, D is TRBD1 (5 bases). This CDR3 has 14 amino acids. From germline, CDR1 is SSHAT and CDR2 FNYEAQ (reference sequence). Written as DNA, the CDR3 is TGTGCTAGCAGCTCTATAAGGGGCGGAGAGACCCAGTACTTC. Translation gives CASSSIRGGETQYF.

The table lists this clonotype with a few counts. The chain combines TRBV27 with TRBJ1-1; a possible D gene is TRBD1 (6 bases). The length of the CDR3 is 14 residues. With 4 bases removed from V and 5 bases from J, the gap between germline ends came to 14 bases. Looked up from germline, CDR1 is MNHEY and CDR2 is SMNVEV (reference sequence). The CDR3 loop is CASSSQGGGTEAFF. The CDR3 DNA is TGTGCCAGCAGTTCCCAGGGAGGGGGTACTGAAGCTTTCTTT.

This clonotype was recorded at least ten times. The V and J genes are TRBV20-1 and TRBJ1-1; maybe TRBD1 (5 bases). The germline V gene encodes CDR1 DFQATT and CDR2 SNEGSKA (reference sequence). V lost 3 bases to trimming and J lost 3 bases, with 14 bases between them. The CDR3 is 14 amino acids. The CDR3 nucleotides are TGCAGTGCTAGTTGGGGCCTGACCGACACTGAAGCTTTCTTT. This gives the protein CSASWGLTDTEAFF.

This clonotype was counted ten times or more. The genes are TRBV18 and TRBJ2-7; 10 nucleotides agree with TRBD1. Germline V gives CDR1 KGHSH, CDR2 LQKENI. The CDR3 is 14 amino acids. After removal of 5 bases from V and 2 bases from J, the junction contained 3 bases not matched to a gene. The CDR3 sequence: CASSRTGGAYEQYF. CDR3 DNA: TGTGCCAGCTCAAGGACAGGGGGTGCCTACGAGCAGTACTTC.